This entry lists 27 T cell receptor beta chains sequenced from one sample in a study of T cells in Graves' hyperthyroidism and ophthalmopathy. Authors of the study amplified TCR beta CDR3 regions from RNA transcripts. First-round RT-PCR with HTBI primers amplified the TCR CDR3 region. TCRdb called the multiplex PCR reads again in MiXCR, with one record for every CDR3 protein. The table shows about 640,000 distinct CDR3 sequences, with roughly 14% occurring only once. The sequenced sample consisted of blood. These receptors were taken from a woman aged 50 to 65 with Graves' ophthalmopathy.

Only a few counts were recorded for this clonotype. CDR3: CATSRDWDSKFF. The CDR3 DNA reads TGTGCCACCAGCAGAGATTGGGACAGCAAGTTCTTC. The rearrangement uses TRBV15 and TRBJ2-1; 7 bases are a match to TRBD1. The germline CDR1 and CDR2 sequences are LNHNV and YYDKDF (reference sequence). Losses at the gene ends were 0 bases for V and 14 bases for J; bases not matched to a gene: 4. CDR3 length: 12 amino acids.

This clonotype has at least ten counts. The chain couples TRBV28 to TRBJ2-1; 11 positions agree with TRBD2. Germline V gene data show CDR1 as MDHEN and CDR2 as SYDVKM. The J segment lost 7 bases and the V segment lost 5 bases, leaving 7 bases of the junction unmatched. CDR3 size: 15 residues. CDR3 region: CASSLLTSGINEQFF. CDR3 nucleotides: TGTGCCAGCAGTCTACTGACTAGCGGGATTAATGAGCAGTTCTTC.

The table lists this clonotype with many counts. The chain recombines TRBV30 with TRBJ2-3, with D perhaps matching TRBD2 (6 bases). In germline, CDR1 is GTSNPN, CDR2 SVGIG (reference sequence). The CDR3 spans 15 residues. Trimming shortened V by 5 bases and J by 5 bases, and 20 bases separated the two germline ends. The CDR3 nucleotides are TGTGCCTGGTCCCATAGCGGAGTGGTACGAGATACGCAGTATTTT. Its translation: CAWSHSGVVRDTQYF. Combining the CDR3 with reference TRBV30 and TRBJ2-3 gives the whole variable domain SQTIHQWPATLVQPVGSPLSLECTVEGTSNPNLYWYRQAAGRGLQLLFYSVGIGQISSEVPQNLSASRPQDRQFILSSKKLLLSDSGFYLCAWSHSGVVRDTQYFGPGTRLTVL.

This clonotype was seen many times. The chain employs TRBV9 and TRBJ2-3, with TRBD2 matching over 7 bases. With V trimmed by 4 bases and J by 0 bases, 14 bases remained unmatched. Per the germline V gene, CDR1 is SGDLS and CDR2 is YYNGEE. This CDR3 is built from 18 residues. The CDR3: CASSPSGTQFTSTDTQYF. The CDR3 nucleotides read TGTGCCAGCAGCCCAAGCGGGACCCAGTTTACGAGCACAGATACGCAGTATTTT. The whole variable domain, remainder taken from reference TRBV9 and TRBJ2-3, is DSGVTQTPKHLITATGQRVTLRCSPRSGDLSVYWYQQSLDQGLQFLIQYYNGEERAKGNILERFSAQQFPDLHSELNLSSLELGDSALYFCASSPSGTQFTSTDTQYFGPGTRLTVL.

This sequence joins TRBV6-4 and TRBJ1-2, with TRBD1 identical over 8 bases. Germline CDR1 and CDR2: MRHNA and SNTAGT. The CDR3 spans 15 residues. Trimming cost V 6 bases and J 4 bases; bases outside gene matches: 10. CDR3 coding DNA: TGTGCCAGCAGGGTCGCAGGGGGCTTTGGCTATGGCTACACCTTC. Its translation is CASRVAGGFGYGYTF.

This clonotype was seen only a few times. The rearrangement links TRBV30 to TRBJ1-2, with 7 positions matching TRBD1. Trimming at V came to 1 base and at J to 4 bases, leaving 6 bases not matched to a gene. The germline CDR1 and CDR2 sequences are GTSNPN and SVGIG (reference sequence). This CDR3 is built from 14 residues. CDR3: CAWSGQGSSYGYTF. The DNA for the CDR3 is TGTGCCTGGAGTGGACAGGGCTCGTCCTATGGCTACACCTTC.

The chain couples TRBV20-1 to TRBJ2-5; no clear D gene. V was shortened by 6 bases and J by 0 bases, with 11 bases between the two germline ends. This CDR3 comprises 13 residues. CDR1 and CDR2 (germline): DFQATT, SNEGSKA (reference sequence). In DNA, the CDR3 is TGCAGTGCCCCTCCAGCTCACCAAGAGACCCAGTACTTC. Translation gives CSAPPAHQETQYF.

This clonotype has a handful of counts. V gene TRBV5-6 combines with J gene TRBJ2-1; TRBD2 agrees at 12 bases. The CDR3 is 15 amino acids. CDR1 and CDR2 from the germline V gene are SGHDT and YYEEEE. Losses at the gene ends were 4 bases for V and 8 bases for J; bases not matched to a gene: 7. CDR3 nucleotides: TGTGCCAGCAGCCTGACTAGCGGGAGTATGTATGAGCAGTTCTTC. It translates to CASSLTSGSMYEQFF. The variable domain in full, with the rest retrieved from reference TRBV5-6 and TRBJ2-1, is DAGVTQSPTHLIKTRGQQVTLRCSPKSGHDTVSWYQQALGQGPQFIFQYYEEEERQRGNFPDRFSGHQFPNYSSELNVNALLLGDSALYLCASSLTSGSMYEQFFGPGTRLTVL.

This chain joins TRBV24-1 and TRBJ1-2, with a tentative D call TRBD1 (6 bases). Trimming stripped 1 base from V and 8 bases from J, with 13 bases between. This CDR3 has 14 amino acids. Germline CDR1 KGHDR, CDR2 SFDVKD. The CDR3 sequence: CATSDFPGAGGYTF. CDR3 sequence (DNA): TGTGCCACCAGTGATTTCCCGGGGGCCGGAGGCTACACCTTC.

This clonotype was recorded at least ten times. The chain employs TRBV3-1 and TRBJ1-1, with no clear D. The CDR3 extends over 13 amino acids. Per the germline V gene, CDR1 is LGHDT and CDR2 is YNNKEL (reference sequence). Trimming took off 1 base at V and 0 bases at J, with 3 bases between the two ends. CDR3 sequence reads: CASSQVMNTEAFF. CDR3 nucleotides: TGTGCCAGCAGCCAAGTGATGAACACTGAAGCTTTCTTT.

This clonotype was detected many times. The chain carries TRBV9 and TRBJ1-6; no clear D. Germline V gene data show CDR1 as SGDLS and CDR2 as YYNGEE. This CDR3 has 15 residues. V gave up 4 bases and J gave up 5 bases, with 13 bases separating them. CDR3 in amino acids: CASSPGVLDNSPLHF. The CDR3 DNA reads TGTGCCAGCAGCCCCGGGGTTCTGGATAATTCACCCCTCCACTTT. The complete variable domain, with remaining parts taken from reference TRBV9 and TRBJ1-6, reads DSGVTQTPKHLITATGQRVTLRCSPRSGDLSVYWYQQSLDQGLQFLIQYYNGEERAKGNILERFSAQQFPDLHSELNLSSLELGDSALYFCASSPGVLDNSPLHFGNGTRLTVT.

This clonotype occurred many times. This rearrangement joins TRBV6-1 to TRBJ2-7; TRBD1 agrees at 9 bases. The CDR3 has 15 amino acids. The V segment lost 5 bases and the J segment 7 bases; nucleotides outside the gene matches: 12. The germline gives CDR1 MNHNS, CDR2 SASEGT. The CDR3 loop is CASSKHRDRAEEQYF. DNA of the CDR3: TGTGCCAGCAGTAAGCACAGGGACAGGGCTGAAGAGCAGTACTTC.

This clonotype was picked up many times. This chain uses TRBV29-1 with TRBJ1-1; D ambiguous. The CDR3 consists of 14 residues. Germline CDR1 and CDR2: SQVTM and ANQGSEA. V lost 6 bases and J 0 bases, leaving 14 bases between the germline ends. CDR3 region: CSVAGSVMNTEAFF. The CDR3 coding sequence is TGCAGCGTAGCCGGGTCAGTAATGAACACTGAAGCTTTCTTT.

This clonotype appeared many times. The genes are TRBV2 and TRBJ1-5, with a possible D match to TRBD1 (5 bases). The length of the CDR3 is 14 residues. Germline lookup yields CDR1 SNHLY and CDR2 FYNNEI. Trimming removed 3 bases from V and 2 bases from J, with 8 bases in between. CDR3 residues: CASSEQGGNQPQHF. The CDR3 DNA follows: TGTGCCAGCAGTGAGCAGGGTGGCAATCAGCCCCAGCATTTT.

The gene calls are TRBV30 and TRBJ2-5; 10 positions agree with TRBD2. The J segment lost 4 bases and the V segment lost 0 bases, leaving 8 bases of the junction unmatched. The CDR3 is 16 amino acids. CDR1 is GTSNPN, CDR2 SVGIG, per germline (reference sequence). In DNA form, the CDR3 reads TGTGCCTGGAGTGTACCCCTAGCGGGAGTAAGAGAGACCCAGTACTTC. Its protein is CAWSVPLAGVRETQYF.

This rearrangement joins TRBV6-6 to TRBJ1-5; D unresolved. V was shortened by 1 base and J by 0 bases, with 10 bases between the two germline ends. The CDR3 contains 16 residues. Germline V gene lookup returns CDR1 MNHNY and CDR2 SVGAGI (reference sequence). Written as DNA, the CDR3 is TGTGCCAGCAGTTACTTAGACCGAAATAGCAATCAGCCCCAGCATTTT. This translates into CASSYLDRNSNQPQHF.

This clonotype was picked up many times. This rearrangement joins TRBV6-1 to TRBJ2-7; a possible D gene is TRBD1 (6 bases). The CDR3 has 14 amino acids. V was clipped by 5 bases and J by 2 bases, with 13 bases between them. Germline lookup yields CDR1 MNHNS and CDR2 SASEGT. CDR3 sequence (DNA): TGTGCCAGCAGTTCCCCGGGACAACCCTACGAGCAGTACTTC. Protein sequence: CASSSPGQPYEQYF.

Many counts were recorded for this clonotype. The CDR3: CATSVATGGADTQYF. The CDR3 DNA reads TGTGCCACCAGTGTTGCAACAGGGGGCGCAGATACGCAGTATTTT. The chain employs TRBV24-1 and TRBJ2-3; 9 nucleotides line up with TRBD1. Germline V CDR1 and CDR2: KGHDR, SFDVKD. The CDR3 extends over 15 amino acids. Trimming at V came to 5 bases and at J to 4 bases, leaving 6 bases not matched to a gene.

In this sample, this clonotype turned up many times. This chain connects TRBV28 to TRBJ2-5, with 7 bases fitting TRBD2. V shed 7 bases and J 6 bases; nucleotides not matched to a gene: 8. This CDR3 spans 13 amino acids. Germline V CDR1 and CDR2: MDHEN, SYDVKM. The CDR3 DNA is TGTGCCAGCATGGCTTGGGGGGGAAAGACCCAGTACTTC. It is translated as CASMAWGGKTQYF.

This clonotype was seen at least ten times. The chain recombines TRBV7-8 with TRBJ2-5, with D possibly being TRBD2 (7 bases). Germline V gives CDR1 SGHVS, CDR2 FQNEAQ. This CDR3 contains 16 residues. The ends were cut back, 3 bases at V and 4 bases at J, with 18 bases in the middle. This CDR3 reads CASSFIGGGVGETQYF. CDR3 sequence (DNA): TGTGCCAGCAGCTTTATAGGGGGAGGGGTGGGAGAGACCCAGTACTTC. Full variable domain (missing parts from reference TRBV7-8 and TRBJ2-5): GAGVSQSPRYKVAKRGQDVALRCDPISGHVSLFWYQQALGQGPEFLTYFQNEAQLDKSGLPSDRFFAERPEGSVSTLKIQRTQQEDSAVYLCASSFIGGGVGETQYFGPGTRLLVL.

There are many counts of this clonotype. CDR3 region: CASMKDVTETQYF. For the CDR3, the DNA is TGTGCCAGCATGAAGGATGTGACAGAGACCCAGTACTTC. The rearrangement uses TRBV2 and TRBJ2-5; D gene unclear. The CDR3 is made up of 13 amino acids. Germline assignment: CDR1 SNHLY and CDR2 FYNNEI. V lost 7 bases and J lost 4, with 13 bases in between.

This clonotype was seen at least ten times. The gene calls are TRBV4-2 and TRBJ1-1; D possibly corresponds to TRBD1 (6 bases). The germline CDR1 and CDR2 sequences are LGHNA and YNFKEQ. V lost 2 bases to trimming and J lost 2 bases, with 15 bases between them. The CDR3 totals 16 residues. CDR3 coding DNA: TGTGCCAGCAGCCAACTCGACTCAGGGGAAAACACTGAAGCTTTCTTT. This sequence encodes CASSQLDSGENTEAFF.

This clonotype was found many times. The chain recombines TRBV7-9 with TRBJ2-3; 12 positions agree with TRBD2. J lost 5 bases, V lost 1 base, and 4 bases had no gene match. Germline CDR1 reads SEHNR; CDR2 reads FQNEAQ (reference sequence). CDR3 length: 16 amino acids. This CDR3 reads CASSLGLAGEKDTQYF. The CDR3 region has the DNA TGTGCCAGCAGCTTAGGACTAGCGGGAGAGAAAGATACGCAGTATTTT.

V and J are TRBV11-2 and TRBJ2-2; no clear D. The length of the CDR3 is 16 residues. V lost 5 bases, J lost 4 bases, and 17 bases lay in between. Germline V CDR1 and CDR2: SGHAT, FQNNGV. The CDR3 sequence: CASSRLGGLGTGELFF. The CDR3 DNA follows: TGTGCCAGCAGCCGGCTAGGCGGTTTGGGCACCGGGGAGCTGTTTTTT.

Many counts were recorded for this clonotype. This chain links TRBV30 with TRBJ1-5; 8 bases align to TRBD1. Germline-derived CDR1 and CDR2 are GTSNPN and SVGIG (reference sequence). Germline trimming cut 1 base from V and 4 bases from J; bases unmatched to any gene: 0. The CDR3 runs 13 residues. CDR3 nucleotides: TGTGCCTGGAGTGGGACAGGGAATCAGCCCCAGCATTTT. Amino acid sequence: CAWSGTGNQPQHF.

V and J are TRBV5-5 and TRBJ1-6; unclear D gene. Germline lookup yields CDR1 SGHKS and CDR2 YYEKEE (reference sequence). V was cut by 2 bases and J by 7 bases, with 4 bases left in between. This CDR3 is 12 amino acids long. This chain's CDR3 is CASSFSNSPLHF. CDR3 DNA sequence: TGTGCCAGCAGCTTCTCAAATTCACCCCTCCACTTT.

This clonotype has a count of ten or more. The CDR3 nucleotides read TGTGCCAGCAGCCGCGGACAGGTAAACACTGAAGCTTTCTTT. Amino acids: CASSRGQVNTEAFF. The genes are TRBV11-1 and TRBJ1-1; 7 bases are a match to TRBD1. The CDR3 loop spans 14 amino acids. The V gene end was trimmed by 5 bases and the J gene end by 2 bases; junction bases not matched to a gene: 5. Germline CDR1 reads SGHAT; CDR2 reads FQDESV (reference sequence). Based on the CDR3 plus reference TRBV11-1 and TRBJ1-1, the full variable domain is EAEVAQSPRYKITEKSQAVAFWCDPISGHATLYWYRQILGQGPELLVQFQDESVVDDSQLPKDRFSAERLKGVDSTLKIQPAELGDSAMYLCASSRGQVNTEAFFGQGTRLTVV.